This TCR delta chain originates from a study of gammadelta T cells in human blood. General observations from the study: Right after birth, innate γδ T cells reportedly expanded polyclonally after microbial exposure.

The V gene's germline CDR1 is GEAIGNYY and CDR2 EKD. The CDR3 runs to 14 residues. Worth noting for this clone: Its antigen remains unidentified. TCRdb's protein, taken from a much larger clone, differs from this DNA's translation at residue 10, likely owing to a read error; the protein displayed comes from the DNA.

With CATT, TCRdb re-called clones from the RT-PCR reads. Here the sample spans fewer than 2,500 delta-chain clones, 2.8% being singletons. The chain employs TRDV2 and TRDJ2, with 8 nucleotides matching TRDD3. The sequencing input was Vgamma9Vdelta2 gamma-delta T cells from fetal blood. The clonotype originates from a human fetus. CDR3 nucleotides: TGTGCCTGTGACACCTGGGGGATGACATCACAACTCTTCTTT. Its protein product is CACDTWGMTSQLFF.